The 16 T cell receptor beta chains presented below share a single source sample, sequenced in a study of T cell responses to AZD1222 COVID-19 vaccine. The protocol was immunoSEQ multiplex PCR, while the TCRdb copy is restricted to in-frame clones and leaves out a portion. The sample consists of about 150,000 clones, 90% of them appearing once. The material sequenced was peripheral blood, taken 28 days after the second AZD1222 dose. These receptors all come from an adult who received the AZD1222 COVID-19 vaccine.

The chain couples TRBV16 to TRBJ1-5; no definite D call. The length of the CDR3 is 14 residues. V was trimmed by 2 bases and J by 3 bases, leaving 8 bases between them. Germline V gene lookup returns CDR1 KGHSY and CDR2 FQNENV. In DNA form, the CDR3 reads TGTGCCAGCAGCCAAGGGAACTACAATCAGCCCCAGCATTTT. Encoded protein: CASSQGNYNQPQHF.

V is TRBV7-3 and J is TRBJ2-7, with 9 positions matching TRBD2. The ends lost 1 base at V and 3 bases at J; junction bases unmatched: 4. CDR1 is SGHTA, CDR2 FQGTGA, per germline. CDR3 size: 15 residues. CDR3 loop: CASSLIAGGIYEQYF. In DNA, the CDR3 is TGTGCCAGCAGCTTAATTGCGGGAGGGATCTACGAGCAGTACTTC.

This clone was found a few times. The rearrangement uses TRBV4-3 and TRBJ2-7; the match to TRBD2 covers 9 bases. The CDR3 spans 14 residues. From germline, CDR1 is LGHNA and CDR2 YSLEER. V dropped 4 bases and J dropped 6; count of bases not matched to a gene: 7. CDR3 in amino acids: CASSRIAGEGEQYF. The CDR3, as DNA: TGCGCCAGCAGCCGAATAGCGGGAGAAGGCGAGCAGTACTTC.

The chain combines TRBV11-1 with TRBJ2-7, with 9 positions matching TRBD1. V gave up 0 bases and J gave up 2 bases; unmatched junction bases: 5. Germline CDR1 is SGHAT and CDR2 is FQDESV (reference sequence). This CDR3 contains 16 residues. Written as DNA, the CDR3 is TGTGCCAGCAGCTTAGCCCGGGACAGGGCTGCCTACGAGCAGTACTTC. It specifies CASSLARDRAAYEQYF.

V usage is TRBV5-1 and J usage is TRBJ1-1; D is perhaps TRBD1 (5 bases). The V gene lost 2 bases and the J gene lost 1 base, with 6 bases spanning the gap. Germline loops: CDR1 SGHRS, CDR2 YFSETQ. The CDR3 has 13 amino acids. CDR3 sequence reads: CASSFTGNTEAFF. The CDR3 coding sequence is TGCGCCAGCAGCTTTACAGGGAACACTGAAGCTTTCTTT.

The CDR3 loop is CASSPPQGWTDTEAFF. CDR3 in DNA: TGTGCCAGCTCACCACCACAGGGGTGGACGGACACTGAAGCTTTCTTT. The chain combines TRBV18 with TRBJ1-1; TRBD1 matches at 7 bases. CDR1 and CDR2 from the germline V gene are KGHSH and LQKENI. This CDR3 is 16 amino acids long. Germline trimming cut 0 bases from V and 3 bases from J; bases unmatched to any gene: 7. The whole variable domain, remainder taken from reference TRBV18 and TRBJ1-1, is NAGVMQNPRHLVRRRGQEARLRCSPMKGHSHVYWYRQLPEEGLKFMVYLQKENIIDESGMPKERFSAEFPKEGPSILRIQQVVRGDSAAYFCASSPPQGWTDTEAFFGQGTRLTVV.

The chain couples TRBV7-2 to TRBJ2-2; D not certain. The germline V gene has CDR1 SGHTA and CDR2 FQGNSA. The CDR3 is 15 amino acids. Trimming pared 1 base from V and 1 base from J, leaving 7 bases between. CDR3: CASSLDWLNTGELFF. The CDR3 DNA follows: TGTGCCAGCAGCTTAGATTGGCTGAACACCGGGGAGCTGTTTTTT.

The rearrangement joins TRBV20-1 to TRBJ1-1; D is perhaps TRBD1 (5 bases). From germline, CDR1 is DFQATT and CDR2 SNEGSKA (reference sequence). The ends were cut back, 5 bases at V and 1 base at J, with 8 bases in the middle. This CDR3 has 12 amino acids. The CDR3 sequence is CSAGGQNTEAFF. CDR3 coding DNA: TGCAGTGCTGGTGGACAGAACACTGAAGCTTTCTTT.

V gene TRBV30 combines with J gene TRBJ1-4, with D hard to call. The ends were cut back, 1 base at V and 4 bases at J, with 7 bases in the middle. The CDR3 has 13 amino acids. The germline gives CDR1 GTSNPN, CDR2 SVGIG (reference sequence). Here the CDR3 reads CAWSGTVNEKLFF. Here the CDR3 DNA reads TGTGCCTGGAGTGGGACGGTTAATGAAAAACTGTTTTTT.

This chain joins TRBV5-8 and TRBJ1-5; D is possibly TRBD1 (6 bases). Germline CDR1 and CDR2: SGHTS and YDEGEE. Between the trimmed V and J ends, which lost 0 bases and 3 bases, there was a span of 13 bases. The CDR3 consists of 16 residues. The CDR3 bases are TGTGCCAGCAGCTTGGGGTTTAGGGGGTACAATCAGCCCCAGCATTTT. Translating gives CASSLGFRGYNQPQHF.

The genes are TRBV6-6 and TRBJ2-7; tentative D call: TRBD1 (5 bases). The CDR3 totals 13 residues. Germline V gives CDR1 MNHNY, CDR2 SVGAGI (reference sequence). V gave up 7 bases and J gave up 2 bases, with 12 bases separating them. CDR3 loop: CASTQQATYEQYF. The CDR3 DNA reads TGTGCCAGCACTCAACAGGCTACCTACGAGCAGTACTTC.

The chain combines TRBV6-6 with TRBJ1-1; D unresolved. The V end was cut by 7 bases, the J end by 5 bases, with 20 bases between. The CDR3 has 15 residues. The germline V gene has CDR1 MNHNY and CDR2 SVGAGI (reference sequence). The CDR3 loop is CASTYGRPGRTEAFF. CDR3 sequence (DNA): TGTGCCAGCACCTACGGACGGCCCGGTAGGACTGAAGCTTTCTTT.

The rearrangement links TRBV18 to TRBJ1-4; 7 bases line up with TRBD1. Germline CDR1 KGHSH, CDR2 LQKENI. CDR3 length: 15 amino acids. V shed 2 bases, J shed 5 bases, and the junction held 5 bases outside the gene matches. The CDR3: CASSPDRDVNEKLFF. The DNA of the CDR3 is TGTGCCAGCTCACCAGACAGGGACGTGAATGAAAAACTGTTTTTT. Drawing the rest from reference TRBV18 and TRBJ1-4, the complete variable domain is NAGVMQNPRHLVRRRGQEARLRCSPMKGHSHVYWYRQLPEEGLKFMVYLQKENIIDESGMPKERFSAEFPKEGPSILRIQQVVRGDSAAYFCASSPDRDVNEKLFFGSGTQLSVL.

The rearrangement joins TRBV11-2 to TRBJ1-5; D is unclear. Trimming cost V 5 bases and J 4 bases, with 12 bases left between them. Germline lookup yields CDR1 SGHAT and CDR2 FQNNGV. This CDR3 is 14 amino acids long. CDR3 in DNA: TGTGCCAGCAGCCTCCCCGGTTGGAATCAGCCCCAGCATTTT. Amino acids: CASSLPGWNQPQHF.

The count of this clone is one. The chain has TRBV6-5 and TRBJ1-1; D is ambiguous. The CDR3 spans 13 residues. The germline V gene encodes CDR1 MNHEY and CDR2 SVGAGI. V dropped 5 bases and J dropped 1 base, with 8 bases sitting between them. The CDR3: CASSPRSNTEAFF. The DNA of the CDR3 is TGTGCCAGCAGTCCCAGATCGAACACTGAAGCTTTCTTT.

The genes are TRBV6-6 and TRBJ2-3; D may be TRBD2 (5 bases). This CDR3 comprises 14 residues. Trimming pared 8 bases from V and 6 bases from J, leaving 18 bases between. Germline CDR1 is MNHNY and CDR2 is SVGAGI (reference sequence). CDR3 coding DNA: TGTGCCAGCTCAACGGGCGGGTCCCGGGATACGCAGTATTTT. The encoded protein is CASSTGGSRDTQYF.